This T cell receptor beta chain is from a study of Graves' ophthalmopathy and Graves' hyperthyroidism. Transcripts of RNA were the source for amplifying TCR beta CDR3 regions. An opening RT-PCR round employed HTBI primers and preceded a second-round multiplex PCR. Using its own MiXCR run on the multiplex PCR reads, TCRdb lists one record per CDR3 protein. This table holds around 600,000 distinct CDR3 sequences, roughly 39% found once. Study-wide results and caveats: Sensitivity reached approximately 89% and specificity 81.08% for a 13-signature model separating ophthalmopathy from stable hyperthyroidism. Blood was where most expanded thyroid clonotypes above 0.001 frequency also turned up.

Points on this clonotype: Its antigen is undetermined.

There are 15 residues in the CDR3. Unmatched junction bases numbered 11, after V lost 3 bases and J lost 7 bases. Germline V gives CDR1 ENHRY, CDR2 SYGVKD. Sample: peripheral blood. This sequence originates from an adult man with Graves' ophthalmopathy. The genes are TRBV10-3 and TRBJ2-7, with 8 bases aligning to TRBD2. CDR3 region: CAISDLSGVGNEQYF. CDR3 nucleotide sequence: TGTGCCATCAGTGACCTTAGCGGGGTTGGAAATGAGCAGTACTTC.